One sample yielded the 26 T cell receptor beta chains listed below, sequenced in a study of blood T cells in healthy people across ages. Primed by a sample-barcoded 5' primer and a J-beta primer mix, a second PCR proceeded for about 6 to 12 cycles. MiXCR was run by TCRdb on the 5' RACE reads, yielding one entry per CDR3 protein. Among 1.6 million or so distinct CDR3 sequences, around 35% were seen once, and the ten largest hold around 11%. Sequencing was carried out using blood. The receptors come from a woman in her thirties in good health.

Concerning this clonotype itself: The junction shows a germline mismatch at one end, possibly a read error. The CDR3: CANSPRGGASGANVLTF. CDR3 sequence (DNA): TGCGCCAACAGCCCACGCGGGGGGGCGAGTGGGGCCAACGTCCTGACTTTC. The rearrangement joins TRBV4-1 to TRBJ2-6; TRBD2 matches at 9 bases. Germline loops: CDR1 MGHRA, CDR2 YSYEKL. The CDR3 runs 17 residues.

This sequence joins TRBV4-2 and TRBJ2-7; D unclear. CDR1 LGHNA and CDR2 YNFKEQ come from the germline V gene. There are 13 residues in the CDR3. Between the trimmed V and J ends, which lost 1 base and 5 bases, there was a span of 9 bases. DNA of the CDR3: TGTGCCAGCAGCCAAGGGCCCCTCCACGAGCAGTACTTC. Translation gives CASSQGPLHEQYF.

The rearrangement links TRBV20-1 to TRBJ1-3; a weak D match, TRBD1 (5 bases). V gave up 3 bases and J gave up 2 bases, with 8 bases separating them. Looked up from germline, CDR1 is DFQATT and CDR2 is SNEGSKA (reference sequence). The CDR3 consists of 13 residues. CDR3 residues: CSARTDAGNTIYF. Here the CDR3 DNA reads TGCAGTGCTAGGACAGACGCTGGAAACACCATATATTTT.

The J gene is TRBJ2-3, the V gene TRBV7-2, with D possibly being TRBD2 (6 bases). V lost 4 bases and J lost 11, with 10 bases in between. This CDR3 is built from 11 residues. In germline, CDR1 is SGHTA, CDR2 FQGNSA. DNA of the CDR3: TGTGCCAGCAGCTCGGGACTCTGGCAGTATTTT. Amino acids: CASSSGLWQYF.

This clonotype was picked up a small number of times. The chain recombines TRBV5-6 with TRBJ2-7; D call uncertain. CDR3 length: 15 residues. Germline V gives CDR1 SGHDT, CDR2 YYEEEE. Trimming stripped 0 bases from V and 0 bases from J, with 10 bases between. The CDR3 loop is CASSLGQHPSYEQYF. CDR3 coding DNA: TGTGCCAGCAGCTTGGGGCAACACCCCTCCTACGAGCAGTACTTC.

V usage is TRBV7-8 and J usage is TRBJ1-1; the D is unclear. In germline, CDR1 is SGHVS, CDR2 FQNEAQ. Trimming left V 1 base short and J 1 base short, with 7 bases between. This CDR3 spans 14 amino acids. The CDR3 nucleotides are TGTGCCAGCAGCTTAGATCAGCCGAACACTGAAGCTTTCTTT. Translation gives CASSLDQPNTEAFF.

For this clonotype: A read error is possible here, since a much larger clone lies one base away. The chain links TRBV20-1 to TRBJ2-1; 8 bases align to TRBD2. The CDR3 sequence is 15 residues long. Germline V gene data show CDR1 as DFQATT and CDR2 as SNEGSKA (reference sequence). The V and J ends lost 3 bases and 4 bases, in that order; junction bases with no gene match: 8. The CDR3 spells CSASPAGVRYNEQFF. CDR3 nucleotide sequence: TGCAGTGCTAGTCCAGCGGGAGTCCGGTACAATGAGCAGTTCTTC.

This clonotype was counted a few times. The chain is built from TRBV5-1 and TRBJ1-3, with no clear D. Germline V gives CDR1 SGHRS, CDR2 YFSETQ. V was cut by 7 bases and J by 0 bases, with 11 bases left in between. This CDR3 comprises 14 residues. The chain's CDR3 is CASGPGSSGNTIYF. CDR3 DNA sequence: TGCGCCAGCGGCCCCGGCAGCTCTGGAAACACCATATATTTT.

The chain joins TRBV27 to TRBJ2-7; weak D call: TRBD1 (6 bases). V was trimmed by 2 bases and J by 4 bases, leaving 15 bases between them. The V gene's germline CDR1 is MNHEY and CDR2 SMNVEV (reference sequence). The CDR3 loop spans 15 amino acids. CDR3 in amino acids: CASSLTWGQRYEQYF. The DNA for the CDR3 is TGTGCCAGCAGTTTAACTTGGGGGCAGAGATACGAGCAGTACTTC.

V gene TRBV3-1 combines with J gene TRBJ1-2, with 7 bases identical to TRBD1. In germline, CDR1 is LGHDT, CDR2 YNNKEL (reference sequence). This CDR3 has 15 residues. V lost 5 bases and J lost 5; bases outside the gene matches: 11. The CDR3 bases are TGTGCCAGCAGCAACCAGGGGGGTCGCGGATATGGCTACACCTTC. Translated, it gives CASSNQGGRGYGYTF.

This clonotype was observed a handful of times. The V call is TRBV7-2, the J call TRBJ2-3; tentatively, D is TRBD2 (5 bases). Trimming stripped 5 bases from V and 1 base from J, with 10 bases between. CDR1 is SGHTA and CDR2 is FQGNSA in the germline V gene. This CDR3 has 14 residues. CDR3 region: CASSPHSGTDTQYF. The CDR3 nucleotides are TGTGCCAGCAGCCCGCATAGCGGCACAGATACGCAGTATTTT.

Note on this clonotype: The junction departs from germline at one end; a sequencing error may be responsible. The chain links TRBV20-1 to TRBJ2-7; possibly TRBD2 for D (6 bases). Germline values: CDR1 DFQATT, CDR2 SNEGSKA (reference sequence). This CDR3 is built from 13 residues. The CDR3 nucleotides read TGCGGTGCTAGAGGTCTAGCGAGTGGCGAGCAGTACTTC. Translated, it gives CGARGLASGEQYF.

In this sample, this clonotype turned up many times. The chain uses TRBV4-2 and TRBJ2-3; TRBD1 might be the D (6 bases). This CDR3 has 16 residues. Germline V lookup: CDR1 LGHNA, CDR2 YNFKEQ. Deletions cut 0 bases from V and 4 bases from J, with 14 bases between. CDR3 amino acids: CASSQEGGAVADTQYF. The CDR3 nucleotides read TGTGCCAGCAGCCAAGAAGGGGGAGCGGTAGCAGATACGCAGTATTTT.

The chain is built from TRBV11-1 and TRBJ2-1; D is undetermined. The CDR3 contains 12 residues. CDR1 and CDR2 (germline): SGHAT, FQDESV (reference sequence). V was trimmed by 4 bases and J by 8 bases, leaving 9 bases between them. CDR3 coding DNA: TGTGCCAGCAGCTGGCTAGTACATGAGCAGTTCTTC. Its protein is CASSWLVHEQFF. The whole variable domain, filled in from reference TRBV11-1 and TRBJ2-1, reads EAEVAQSPRYKITEKSQAVAFWCDPISGHATLYWYRQILGQGPELLVQFQDESVVDDSQLPKDRFSAERLKGVDSTLKIQPAELGDSAMYLCASSWLVHEQFFGPGTRLTVL.

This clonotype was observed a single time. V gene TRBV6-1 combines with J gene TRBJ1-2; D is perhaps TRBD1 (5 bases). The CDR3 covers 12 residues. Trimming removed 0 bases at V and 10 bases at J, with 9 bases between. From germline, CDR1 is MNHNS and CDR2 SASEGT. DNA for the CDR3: TGTGCCAGCAGTGAAGCAAGCAGGGACTACACCTTC. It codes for CASSEASRDYTF.

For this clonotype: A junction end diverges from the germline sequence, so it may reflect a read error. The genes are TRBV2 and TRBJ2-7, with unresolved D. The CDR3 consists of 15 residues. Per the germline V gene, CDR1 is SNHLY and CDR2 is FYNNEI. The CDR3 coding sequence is TGTGCCAGCAATTTCTTGGCAGCCATCTCCTACGAGCAGTACTTT. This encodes CASNFLAAISYEQYF.

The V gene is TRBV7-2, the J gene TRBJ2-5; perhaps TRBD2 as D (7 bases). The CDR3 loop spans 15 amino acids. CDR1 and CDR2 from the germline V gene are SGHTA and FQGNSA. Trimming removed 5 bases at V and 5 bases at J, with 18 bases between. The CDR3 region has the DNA TGTGCCAGCAGCCCCTTTGGGGCGGGGGCGGAGACCCAGTACTTC. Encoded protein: CASSPFGAGAETQYF.

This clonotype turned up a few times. CDR3 bases: TGTGCCAGCAGTTTATCGCAGACAGTACAGGGCTACACCTTC. Its protein product is CASSLSQTVQGYTF. The rearrangement joins TRBV27 to TRBJ1-2, with D possibly TRBD1 on 5 matching bases. Germline CDR1 and CDR2: MNHEY and SMNVEV (reference sequence). The length of the CDR3 is 14 residues. Trimming took off 0 bases at V and 8 bases at J, with 13 bases between the two ends.

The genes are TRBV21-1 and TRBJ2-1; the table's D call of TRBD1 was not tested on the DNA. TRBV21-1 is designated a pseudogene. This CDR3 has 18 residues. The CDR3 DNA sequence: TGTGCCAGCACCCGGGACAGGGGGAAGTTGGGTGGGTACAATGAGCAGTTCTTC. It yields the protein CASTRDRGKLGGYNEQFF.

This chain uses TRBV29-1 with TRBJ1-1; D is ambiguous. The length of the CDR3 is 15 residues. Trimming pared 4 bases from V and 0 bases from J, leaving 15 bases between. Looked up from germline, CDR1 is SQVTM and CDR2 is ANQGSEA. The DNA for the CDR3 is TGCAGCGTTGTGGGCAGTCGTGGAATGAACACTGAAGCTTTCTTT. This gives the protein CSVVGSRGMNTEAFF.

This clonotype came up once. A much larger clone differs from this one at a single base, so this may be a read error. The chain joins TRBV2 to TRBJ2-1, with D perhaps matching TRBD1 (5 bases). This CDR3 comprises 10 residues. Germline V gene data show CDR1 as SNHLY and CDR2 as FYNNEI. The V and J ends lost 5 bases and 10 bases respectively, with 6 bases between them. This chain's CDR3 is CASSWTEQFF. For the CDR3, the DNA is TGTGCCAGCAGTTGGACAGAGCAGTTCTTC.

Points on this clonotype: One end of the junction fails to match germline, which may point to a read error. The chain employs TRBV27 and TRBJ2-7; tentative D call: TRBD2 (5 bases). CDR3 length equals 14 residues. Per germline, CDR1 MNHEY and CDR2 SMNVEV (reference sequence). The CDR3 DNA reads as TGTGCCAGCAGTTTCACGGGATATTCCTATGAGCAGTACTTC. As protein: CASSFTGYSYEQYF.

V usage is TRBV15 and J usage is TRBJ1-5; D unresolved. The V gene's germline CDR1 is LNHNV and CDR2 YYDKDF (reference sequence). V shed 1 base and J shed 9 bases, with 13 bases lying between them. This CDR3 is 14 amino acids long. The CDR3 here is CATSRVTPDRPQHF. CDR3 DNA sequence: TGTGCCACCAGCAGAGTTACCCCCGATCGGCCCCAGCATTTT.

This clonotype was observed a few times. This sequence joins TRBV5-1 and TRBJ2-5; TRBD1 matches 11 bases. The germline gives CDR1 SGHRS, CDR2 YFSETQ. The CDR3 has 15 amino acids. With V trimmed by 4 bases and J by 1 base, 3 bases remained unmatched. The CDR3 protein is CASSGGTGGQETQYF. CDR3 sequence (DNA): TGCGCCAGCAGCGGTGGGACAGGGGGCCAAGAGACCCAGTACTTC.

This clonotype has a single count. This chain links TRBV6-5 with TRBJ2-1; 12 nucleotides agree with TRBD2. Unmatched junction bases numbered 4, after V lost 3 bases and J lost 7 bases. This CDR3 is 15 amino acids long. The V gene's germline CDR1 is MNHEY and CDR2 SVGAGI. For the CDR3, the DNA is TGTGCCAGCAGTTATCGACTAGCGGGAGTAAATGAGCAGTTCTTC. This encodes CASSYRLAGVNEQFF.

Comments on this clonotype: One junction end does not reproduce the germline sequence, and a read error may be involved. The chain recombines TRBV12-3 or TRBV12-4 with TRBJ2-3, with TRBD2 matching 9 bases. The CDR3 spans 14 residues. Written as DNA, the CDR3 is TGTGCCAGTAGTTCGCAGCGGGGGGCAGATGCGCAGTATTTT. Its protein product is CASSSQRGADAQYF.